This T cell receptor (beta chain) was sequenced during a study of neurological immune-mediated disorders. Study results and caveats: Expansion of TCR clones was greatest in HTLV-1-associated myelopathy and smallest in multiple sclerosis, where it fell below that of healthy controls. A possible signature appeared as one related-CDR3 cluster, in which phylogenetic grouping placed the repertoires of 18 of 34 multiple sclerosis patients. Neither clinical nor MRI features were found to be associated with the multiple sclerosis repertoire cluster.

About this clonotype itself: Its antigen is still unknown.

Every sequencing run generated in excess of 170 million TCR-beta sequences. These sequences covered 15-18 subjects. TCRdb processed the 5' RACE reads anew with MiXCR; each CDR3 protein has one entry. The profile covers tens of thousands of distinct CDR3 sequences, with 4% to 6% appearing a single time and just under 7.5% taken by the ten largest. V was clipped by 3 bases and J by 7 bases; unmatched bases: 5. Germline V gene sequence: CDR1 MGHRA, CDR2 YSYEKL. The CDR3 length is 15 residues. Sample: PBMCs. The clonotype originates from a man between 18 and 35 years old with multiple sclerosis. V usage is TRBV4-1 and J usage is TRBJ1-6, with TRBD1 matching 8 bases. CDR3 sequence (DNA): TGCGCCAGCAGCCACCGGACAGGGCAAAATTCACCCCTCCACTTT. The encoded protein is CASSHRTGQNSPLHF.